The next 9 T cell receptor beta chains were all read from a single sample in a study of cytomegalovirus exposure and HLA in healthy donors. Using immunoSEQ multiplex PCR, the repertoire was profiled, and TCRdb retains in-frame clones only, with some absent. The sample consists of about 74,000 clones, about 93% of them appearing once. The sequenced material came from PBMCs. The source is a woman younger than 35 in good health and CMV-seropositive.

This clone was seen a single time. The V and J genes are TRBV19 and TRBJ1-2; 11 nucleotides match TRBD1. J gave up 3 bases and V 6 bases, and 6 bases lay outside the gene matches. This CDR3 comprises 15 residues. Germline-derived CDR1 and CDR2 are LNHDA and SQIVND (reference sequence). In DNA form, the CDR3 reads TGTGCCAGTAGGCAAAGGGACAGGGGGGACTATGGCTACACCTTC. It specifies CASRQRDRGDYGYTF.

The rearrangement uses TRBV13 and TRBJ2-5; D perhaps matches TRBD2 (6 bases). Germline V lookup: CDR1 PRHDT, CDR2 FYEKMQ (reference sequence). Trimming took 5 bases from V and 0 from J, leaving 16 bases between them. CDR3 size: 16 residues. CDR3 coding DNA: TGTGCCAGCAGCCACGGACCGGGACTGTACCAAGAGACCCAGTACTTC. Protein product: CASSHGPGLYQETQYF.

The chain joins TRBV10-3 to TRBJ2-3; a possible D gene is TRBD1 (5 bases). The CDR3 has 13 amino acids. V was shortened by 6 bases and J by 5 bases, with 12 bases between the two germline ends. Per germline, CDR1 ENHRY and CDR2 SYGVKD. In DNA form, the CDR3 reads TGTGCCATCAGCGCAGGGTCGGGAGATACGCAGTATTTT. It is translated as CAISAGSGDTQYF.

The chain combines TRBV19 with TRBJ2-4; 8 bases map to TRBD2. CDR3 length equals 17 residues. V was clipped by 5 bases and J by 5 bases; unmatched bases: 14. CDR1 and CDR2 (germline): LNHDA, SQIVND (reference sequence). The CDR3 nucleotides are TGTGCCAGTAGTCCCCGCTCCGGGACTAGGTCCCAAAACATTCAGTACTTC. Its protein product is CASSPRSGTRSQNIQYF.

The chain joins TRBV29-1 to TRBJ2-1, with TRBD1 as a possible D gene (7 bases). In germline, CDR1 is SQVTM, CDR2 ANQGSEA. The CDR3 is 15 residues long. Trimming pared 5 bases from V and 4 bases from J, leaving 18 bases between. The CDR3 sequence: CSVTGQEGFYNEQFF. Here the CDR3 DNA reads TGCAGCGTTACAGGACAGGAGGGGTTTTACAATGAGCAGTTCTTC.

V usage is TRBV6-1 and J usage is TRBJ1-3, with D uncertain. Germline lookup yields CDR1 MNHNS and CDR2 SASEGT. This CDR3 is 14 amino acids long. V was shortened by 7 bases and J by 0 bases, with 10 bases between the two germline ends. Here the CDR3 reads CASIDTGSGNTIYF. CDR3 nucleotides: TGTGCCAGCATTGACACCGGCTCTGGAAACACCATATATTTT.

The CDR3 spells CASSVPGGAYEQYF. The CDR3 DNA reads as TGCGCCAGCAGTGTACCGGGAGGGGCCTACGAGCAGTACTTC. The rearrangement links TRBV10-2 to TRBJ2-7; 8 bases agree with TRBD2. Trimming removed 4 bases from V and 2 bases from J; junction bases left unmatched: 4. From germline, CDR1 is WSHSY and CDR2 SAAADI. CDR3 size: 14 residues.

The rearrangement joins TRBV19 to TRBJ1-1; 11 bases are a match to TRBD1. This CDR3 is built from 14 residues. Germline V lookup: CDR1 LNHDA, CDR2 SQIVND (reference sequence). The junction had 4 bases not matched to a gene; V was cut back by 5 bases and J by 5 bases. CDR3 nucleotides: TGTGCCAGTAGTGCCGGACAGGGGGCGACTGAAGCTTTCTTT. Protein product: CASSAGQGATEAFF.

V usage is TRBV4-3 and J usage is TRBJ2-3; TRBD2 is a possible D gene (5 bases). Germline assignment: CDR1 LGHNA and CDR2 YSLEER. V was trimmed by 3 bases and J by 3 bases, leaving 13 bases between them. This CDR3 comprises 15 residues. The CDR3 sequence is CASSQHPEGTDTQYF. Written as DNA, the CDR3 is TGCGCCAGCAGCCAGCACCCAGAGGGAACAGATACGCAGTATTTT.